Below, one TCR beta chain is given with its context. This sample is part of a study of control samples from healthy donors and cancer patients. Assay used: immunoSEQ multiplex PCR; TCRdb lists only in-frame clones, some missing. Of roughly 130,000 clones listed, roughly 84% were seen once; the top ten hold more than 2.5%. Germline V gene lookup returns CDR1 SGDLS and CDR2 YYNGEE. The CDR3 loop spans 16 amino acids. The junction had 11 bases not matched to a gene; V was cut back by 2 bases and J by 8 bases. The receptor comes from a man aged 50-60 years in good health. The chain has TRBV9 and TRBJ2-1; 9 bases match TRBD2. Input material: blood. The CDR3 region is CASSVSALAGADEQFF. The CDR3, as DNA: TGTGCCAGCAGCGTGTCGGCTTTAGCGGGGGCGGATGAGCAGTTCTTC.